The clone carrying this TCR beta chain was seen repeatedly, ten times or more. Antigen: not known. A process of 5'RACE template switching, which added a universal primer site and UMIs, was used to make TCR cDNA. A single record per CDR3 protein comes from TCRdb applying MiXCR to the 5' RACE reads. In the table there are a few hundred thousand distinct CDR3 sequences, around 6.5% of which are singletons. The CDR3 has 13 residues. From germline, CDR1 is LGHNA and CDR2 YNFKEQ. Trimming cost V 0 bases and J 7 bases, with 6 bases left between them. This sample is drawn from a study of T cells after yellow fever vaccination. General study findings and limits: FACS-sorted repertoires could harbor abundant contaminating bulk-population clonotypes. Overlap between CD4 and CD8 compartments was detected for a small share of clonotypes.

The source of this sequence is a man aged 30-40 years who received the YFV17D yellow fever vaccine. V is TRBV4-2 and J is TRBJ1-4, with D hard to call. Sequencing used PBMCs, obtained 5 days after the yellow fever booster vaccination. The CDR3 here is CASSQDNGEKLFF. As DNA, the CDR3 is TGTGCCAGCAGCCAAGACAATGGTGAAAAACTGTTTTTT.